This note documents a single T cell receptor beta chain sequence. The repertoire was sequenced with immunoSEQ multiplex PCR; TCRdb's copy has only in-frame clones and lacks some. The table has about 30,000 clones, over 75% seen once. Documented time point: baseline, week 1 (first vaccination visit). Stated treatment: pre-vaccination baseline after standard-of-care therapy. The source of the sample is a study of a mutant IDH1 vaccine in newly diagnosed glioma. V shed 0 bases, J shed 6 bases, and the junction held 5 bases outside the gene matches. CDR1 and CDR2 (germline): LGHNA, YSLEER. The CDR3 spans 16 residues.

This clonotype was obtained from a man aged 25 to 40 with glioma. The sequencing used PBMCs, collected from a glioma patient treated with radiotherapy, temozolomide or both. The genes are TRBV4-3 and TRBJ1-6, with 7 bases matching TRBD1. The DNA for the CDR3 is TGCGCCAGCAGCCAAGAACCGACAGGGCTTAATTCACCCCTCCACTTT. Translating gives CASSQEPTGLNSPLHF.